This TCR beta chain was sequenced during a study of blood T cell repertoires in COVID-19. Overall study context: Both acute and convalescent COVID-19 samples were obtained from the United States, Italy and Spain. Nucleic acid was either cDNA or gDNA, and it came from T cells, B-cell-depleted T cells, or PBMCs.

As handled by the study authors: Cell counts per sample came from amplifying reference gene primers. Produced via immunoSEQ multiplex PCR; TCRdb's table is partial and in-frame only. For V, J and clone size, that table is used; D and trimming come from the DNA. This sample has 200,000 to 250,000 clones, with roughly four fifths found just once. The CDR3 runs to 14 residues. The V gene lost 1 base and the J gene lost 5 bases, with 12 bases spanning the gap. Germline-derived CDR1 and CDR2 are SGHVS and FNYEAQ. Source material: peripheral blood. This sequence originates from a woman between 40 and 55 years old with acute or convalescent COVID-19. The rearrangement joins TRBV7-6 to TRBJ2-7, with D tentatively TRBD2 (5 bases). The CDR3 region is CASSLGGEKNEQYF. The DNA for the CDR3 is TGTGCCAGCAGCTTAGGTGGGGAGAAAAACGAGCAGTACTTC.